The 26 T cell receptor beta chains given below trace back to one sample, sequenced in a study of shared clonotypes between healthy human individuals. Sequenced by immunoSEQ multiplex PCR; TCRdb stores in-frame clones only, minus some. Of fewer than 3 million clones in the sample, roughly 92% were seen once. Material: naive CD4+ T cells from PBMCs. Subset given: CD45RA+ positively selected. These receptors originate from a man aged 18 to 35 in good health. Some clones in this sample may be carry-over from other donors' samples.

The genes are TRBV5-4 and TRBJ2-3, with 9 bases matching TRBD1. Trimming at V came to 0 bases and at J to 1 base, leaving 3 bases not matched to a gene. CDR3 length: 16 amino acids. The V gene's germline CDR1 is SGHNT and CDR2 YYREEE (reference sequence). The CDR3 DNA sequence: TGTGCCAGCAGCTTGGACAGGGGGCGGGGCACAGATACGCAGTATTTT. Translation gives CASSLDRGRGTDTQYF. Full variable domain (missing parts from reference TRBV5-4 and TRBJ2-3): ETGVTQSPTHLIKTRGQQVTLRCSSQSGHNTVSWYQQALGQGPQFIFQYYREEENGRGNFPPRFSGLQFPNYSSELNVNALELDDSALYLCASSLDRGRGTDTQYFGPGTRLTVL.

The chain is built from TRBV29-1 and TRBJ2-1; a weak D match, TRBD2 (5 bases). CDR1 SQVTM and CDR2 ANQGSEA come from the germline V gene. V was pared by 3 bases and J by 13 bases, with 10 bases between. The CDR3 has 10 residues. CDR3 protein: CSVDGGEQFF. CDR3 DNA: TGCAGCGTTGATGGAGGAGAACAGTTCTTC.

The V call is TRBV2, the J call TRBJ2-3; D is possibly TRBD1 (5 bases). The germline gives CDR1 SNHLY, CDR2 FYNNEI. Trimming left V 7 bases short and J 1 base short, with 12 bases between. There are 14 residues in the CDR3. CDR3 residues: CASKGRVGTDTQYF. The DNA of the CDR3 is TGTGCCAGCAAAGGCAGGGTTGGCACAGATACGCAGTATTTT. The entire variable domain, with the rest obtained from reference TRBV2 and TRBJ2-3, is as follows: EPEVTQTPSHQVTQMGQEVILRCVPISNHLYFYWYRQILGQKVEFLVSFYNNEISEKSEIFDDQFSVERPDGSNFTLKIRSTKLEDSAMYFCASKGRVGTDTQYFGPGTRLTVL.

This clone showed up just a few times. For the CDR3, the DNA is TGCGCCAGCAGCGTAGTTGAAGAGACCCAGTACTTC. Protein: CASSVVEETQYF. This sequence joins TRBV5-1 and TRBJ2-5; D is unresolved. The germline V gene has CDR1 SGHRS and CDR2 YFSETQ. The CDR3 runs to 12 residues. Between the trimmed V and J ends, which lost 4 bases and 3 bases, there was a span of 7 bases.

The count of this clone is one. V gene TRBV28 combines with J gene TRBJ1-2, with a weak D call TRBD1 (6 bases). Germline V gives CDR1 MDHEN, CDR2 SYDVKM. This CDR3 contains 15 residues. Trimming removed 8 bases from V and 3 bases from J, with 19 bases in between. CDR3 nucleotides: TGTGCCAGCCGGAGGGATCCGGGGGCCTACTATGGCTACACCTTC. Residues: CASRRDPGAYYGYTF.

CDR3 amino acids: CSVEKRTGGYEQYF. DNA for the CDR3: TGCAGCGTTGAGAAGAGGACAGGGGGCTACGAGCAGTACTTC. The rearrangement uses TRBV29-1 and TRBJ2-7; 10 bases align to TRBD1. V was clipped by 3 bases and J by 3 bases; unmatched bases: 5. The CDR3 is 14 amino acids. In germline, CDR1 is SQVTM, CDR2 ANQGSEA.

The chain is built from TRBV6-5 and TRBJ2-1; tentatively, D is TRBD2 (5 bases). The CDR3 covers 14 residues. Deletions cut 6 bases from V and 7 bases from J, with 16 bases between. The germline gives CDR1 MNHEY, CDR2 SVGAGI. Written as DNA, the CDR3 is TGTGCCAGCAGCAAGGCACTAGTGTGGAATGAGCAGTTCTTC. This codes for CASSKALVWNEQFF.

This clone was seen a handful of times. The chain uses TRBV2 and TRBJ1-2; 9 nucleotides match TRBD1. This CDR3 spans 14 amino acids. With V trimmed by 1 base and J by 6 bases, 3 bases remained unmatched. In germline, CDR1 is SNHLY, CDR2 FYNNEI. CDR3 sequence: CASSEDRGRNGYTF. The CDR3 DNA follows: TGTGCCAGCAGTGAAGACAGGGGGCGGAATGGCTACACCTTC.

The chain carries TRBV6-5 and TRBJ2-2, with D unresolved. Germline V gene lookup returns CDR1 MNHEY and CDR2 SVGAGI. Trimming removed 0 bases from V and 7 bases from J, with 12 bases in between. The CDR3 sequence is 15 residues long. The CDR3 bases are TGTGCCAGCAGTTACTCGAGCCCCCGAGTCGGGGAGCTGTTTTTT. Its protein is CASSYSSPRVGELFF.

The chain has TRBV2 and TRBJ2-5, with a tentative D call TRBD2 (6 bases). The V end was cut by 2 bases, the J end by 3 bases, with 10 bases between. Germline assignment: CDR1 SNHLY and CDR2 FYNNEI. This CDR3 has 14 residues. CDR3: CASSEIWGEETQYF. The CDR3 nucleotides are TGTGCCAGCAGTGAAATTTGGGGGGAAGAGACCCAGTACTTC.

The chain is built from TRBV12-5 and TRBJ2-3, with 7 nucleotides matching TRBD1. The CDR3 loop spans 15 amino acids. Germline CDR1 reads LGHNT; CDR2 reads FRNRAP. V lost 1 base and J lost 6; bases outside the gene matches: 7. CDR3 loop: CASGLDRGLQDTQYF. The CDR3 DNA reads TGTGCTAGTGGTTTGGACAGGGGTTTACAGGATACGCAGTATTTT.

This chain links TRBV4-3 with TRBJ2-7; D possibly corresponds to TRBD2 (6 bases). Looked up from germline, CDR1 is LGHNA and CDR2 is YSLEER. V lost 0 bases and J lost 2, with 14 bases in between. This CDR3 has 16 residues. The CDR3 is CASSQELVSGPYEQYF. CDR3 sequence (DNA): TGCGCCAGCAGCCAAGAATTGGTTAGCGGCCCCTACGAGCAGTACTTC.

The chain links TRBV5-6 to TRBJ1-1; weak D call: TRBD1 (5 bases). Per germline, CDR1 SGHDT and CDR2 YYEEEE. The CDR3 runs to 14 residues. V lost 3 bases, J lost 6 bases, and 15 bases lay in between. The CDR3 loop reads CASSWGVGFPEAFF. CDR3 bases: TGTGCCAGCAGCTGGGGGGTAGGGTTCCCTGAAGCTTTCTTT.

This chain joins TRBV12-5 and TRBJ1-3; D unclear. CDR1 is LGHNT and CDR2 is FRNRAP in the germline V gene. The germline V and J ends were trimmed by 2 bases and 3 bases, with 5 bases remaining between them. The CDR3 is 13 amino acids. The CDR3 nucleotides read TGTGCTAGTGGTTTGTACGATGGAAACACCATATATTTT. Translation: CASGLYDGNTIYF.

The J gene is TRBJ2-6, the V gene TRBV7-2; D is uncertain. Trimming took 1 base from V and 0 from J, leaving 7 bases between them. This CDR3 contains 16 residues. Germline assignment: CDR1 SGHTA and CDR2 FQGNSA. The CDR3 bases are TGTGCCAGCAGCTTAGAGTCAGGCTCTGGGGCCAACGTCCTGACTTTC. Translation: CASSLESGSGANVLTF.

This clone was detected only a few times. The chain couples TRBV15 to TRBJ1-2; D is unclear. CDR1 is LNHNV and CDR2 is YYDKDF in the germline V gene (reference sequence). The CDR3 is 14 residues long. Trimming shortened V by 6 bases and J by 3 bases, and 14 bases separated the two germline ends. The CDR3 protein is CATRVGYGDYGYTF. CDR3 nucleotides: TGTGCCACCAGAGTAGGTTACGGGGACTATGGCTACACCTTC.

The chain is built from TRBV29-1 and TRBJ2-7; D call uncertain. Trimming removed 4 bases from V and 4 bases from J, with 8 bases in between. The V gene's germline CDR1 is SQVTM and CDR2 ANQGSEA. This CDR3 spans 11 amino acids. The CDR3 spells CSVVTRYEQYF. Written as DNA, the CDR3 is TGCAGCGTTGTGACCAGATACGAGCAGTACTTC.

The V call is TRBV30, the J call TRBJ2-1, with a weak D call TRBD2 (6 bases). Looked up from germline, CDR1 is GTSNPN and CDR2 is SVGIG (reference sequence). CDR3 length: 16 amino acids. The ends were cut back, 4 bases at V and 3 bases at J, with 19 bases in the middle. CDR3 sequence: CAWIVSGADYYNEQFF. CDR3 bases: TGTGCCTGGATCGTTTCAGGCGCGGACTACTACAATGAGCAGTTCTTC.

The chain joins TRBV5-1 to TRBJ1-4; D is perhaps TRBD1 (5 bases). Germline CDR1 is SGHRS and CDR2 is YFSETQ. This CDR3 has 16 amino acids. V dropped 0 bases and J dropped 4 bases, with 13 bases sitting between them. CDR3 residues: CASSLAGLGVNEKLFF. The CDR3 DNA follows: TGCGCCAGCAGCTTGGCTGGGTTGGGGGTTAATGAAAAACTGTTTTTT. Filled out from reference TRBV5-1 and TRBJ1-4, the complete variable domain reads KAGVTQTPRYLIKTRGQQVTLSCSPISGHRSVSWYQQTPGQGLQFLFEYFSETQRNKGNFPGRFSGRQFSNSRSEMNVSTLELGDSALYLCASSLAGLGVNEKLFFGSGTQLSVL.

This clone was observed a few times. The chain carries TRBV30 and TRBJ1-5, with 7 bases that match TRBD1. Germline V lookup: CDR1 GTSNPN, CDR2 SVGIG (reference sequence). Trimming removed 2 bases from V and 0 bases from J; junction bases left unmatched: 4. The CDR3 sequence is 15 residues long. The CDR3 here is CAWSRQGYSNQPQHF. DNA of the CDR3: TGTGCCTGGAGTAGACAGGGATATAGCAATCAGCCCCAGCATTTT.

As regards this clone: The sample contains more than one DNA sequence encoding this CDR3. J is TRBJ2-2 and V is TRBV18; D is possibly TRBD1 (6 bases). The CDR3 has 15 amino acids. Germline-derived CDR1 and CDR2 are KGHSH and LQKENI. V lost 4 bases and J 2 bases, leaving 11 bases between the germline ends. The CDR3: CASSLDRSNTGELFF. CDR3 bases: TGTGCCAGCTCACTAGACAGGAGCAACACCGGGGAGCTGTTTTTT. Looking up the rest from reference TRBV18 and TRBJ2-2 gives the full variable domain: NAGVMQNPRHLVRRRGQEARLRCSPMKGHSHVYWYRQLPEEGLKFMVYLQKENIIDESGMPKERFSAEFPKEGPSILRIQQVVRGDSAAYFCASSLDRSNTGELFFGEGSRLTVL.

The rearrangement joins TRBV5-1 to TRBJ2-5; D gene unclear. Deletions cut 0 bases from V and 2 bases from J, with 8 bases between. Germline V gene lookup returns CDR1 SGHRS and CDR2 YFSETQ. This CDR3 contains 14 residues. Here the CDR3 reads CASSLVPEQETQYF. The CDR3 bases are TGCGCCAGCAGCTTGGTGCCGGAGCAAGAGACCCAGTACTTC.

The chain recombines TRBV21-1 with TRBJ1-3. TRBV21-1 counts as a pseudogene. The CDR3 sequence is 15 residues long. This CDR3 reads CASSKEFDSGNTIYF. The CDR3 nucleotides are TGTGCCAGCAGCAAAGAATTTGACTCTGGAAACACCATATATTTT.

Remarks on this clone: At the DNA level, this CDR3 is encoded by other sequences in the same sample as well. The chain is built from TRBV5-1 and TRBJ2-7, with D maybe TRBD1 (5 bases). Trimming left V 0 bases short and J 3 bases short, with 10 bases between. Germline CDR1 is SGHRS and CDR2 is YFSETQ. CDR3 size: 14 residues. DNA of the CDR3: TGCGCCAGCAGCTTGGAGGGTCAGGGCTACGAGCAGTACTTC. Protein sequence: CASSLEGQGYEQYF.

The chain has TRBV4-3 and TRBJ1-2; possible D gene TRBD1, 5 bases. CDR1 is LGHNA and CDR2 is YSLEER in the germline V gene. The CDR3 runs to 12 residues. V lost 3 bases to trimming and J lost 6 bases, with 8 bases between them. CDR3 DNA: TGCGCCAGCAGCCAGAGAGGGGATGGCTACACCTTC. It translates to CASSQRGDGYTF.

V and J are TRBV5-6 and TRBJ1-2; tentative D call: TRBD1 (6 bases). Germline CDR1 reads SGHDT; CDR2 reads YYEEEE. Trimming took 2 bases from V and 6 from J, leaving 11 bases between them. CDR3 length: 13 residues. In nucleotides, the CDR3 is TGTGCCAGCAGCTTAAACGGACAGCATGGCTACACCTTC. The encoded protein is CASSLNGQHGYTF.